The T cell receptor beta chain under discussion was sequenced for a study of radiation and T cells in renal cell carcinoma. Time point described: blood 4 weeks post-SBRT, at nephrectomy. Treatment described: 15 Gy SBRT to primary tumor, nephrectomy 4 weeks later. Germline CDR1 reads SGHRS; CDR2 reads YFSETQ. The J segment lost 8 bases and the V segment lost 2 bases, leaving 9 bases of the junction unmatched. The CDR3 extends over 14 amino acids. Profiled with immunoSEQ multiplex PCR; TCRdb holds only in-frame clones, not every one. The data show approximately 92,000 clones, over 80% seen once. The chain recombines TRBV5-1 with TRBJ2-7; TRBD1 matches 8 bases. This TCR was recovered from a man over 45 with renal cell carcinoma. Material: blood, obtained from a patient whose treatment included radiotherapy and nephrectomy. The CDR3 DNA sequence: TGCGCCAGCAGCTTTGGACAGGGAGAAGAACAGCAGTACTTC. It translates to CASSFGQGEEQQYF.